The clone carrying this TCR beta chain was found a few times. The antigen is not known. The entry originates in a study of Graves' ophthalmopathy and Graves' hyperthyroidism. The study's findings and limits: From stable hyperthyroidism, ophthalmopathy was separated by a 13-signature model with around 90% sensitivity and approximately 84% specificity.

CDR1 is MNHNS, CDR2 SASEGT, per germline. CDR3 size: 16 residues. V was clipped by 9 bases and J by 8 bases; unmatched bases: 12. All donors with ophthalmopathy were recorded as having moderate-to-severe activity, CAS ≥3, NOSPECS ≥4 and a duration under 3 months. Researchers turned away patients with other autoimmune diseases, uncontrolled infections, pregnancy or lactation. Out of about 9.3 ml of fresh peripheral blood, PBMCs were obtained. RNA transcripts were the template, and TCR beta CDR3 regions were amplified from them. RT-PCR in the first round used HTBI primers; a second-round multiplex PCR followed. In TCRdb, the multiplex PCR reads were re-called with MiXCR into one record per CDR3 protein. The repertoire holds over 450,000 distinct CDR3 sequences, with approximately 15% as singletons.

Specimen: blood. The V gene is TRBV6-1, the J gene TRBJ1-6; TRBD1 matches at 11 bases. The receptor was derived from a woman aged 25-40 years with Graves' ophthalmopathy. For the CDR3, the DNA is TGTGCCAGTACTCGGTCGGGGACAGGGGGTCATTCACCCCTCCACTTT. Translated, it gives CASTRSGTGGHSPLHF.